One and the same sample provided the 25 T cell receptor beta chains below, sequenced in a study of cytotoxic CD8 clonotypes in ibrutinib-treated CLL. The repertoire was sequenced with immunoSEQ multiplex PCR; TCRdb's copy has only in-frame clones and lacks some. The repertoire holds approximately 330,000 clones, with around four fifths as singletons. The starting material was PBMCs, obtained before ibrutinib treatment. The receptors originated from a human donor with chronic lymphocytic leukemia.

This chain joins TRBV30 and TRBJ2-6; the D gene is possibly TRBD1 (5 bases). Germline V gene data show CDR1 as GTSNPN and CDR2 as SVGIG (reference sequence). The V and J ends lost 1 base and 0 bases respectively, with 7 bases between them. The CDR3 sequence is 15 residues long. This chain's CDR3 is CAWSDDSSGANVLTF. In DNA form, the CDR3 reads TGTGCCTGGAGTGACGACAGCTCTGGGGCCAACGTCCTGACTTTC.

The chain has TRBV10-1 and TRBJ2-3; D remains unclear. The V gene lost 5 bases and the J gene lost 6 bases, with 12 bases spanning the gap. The CDR3 contains 13 residues. In germline, CDR1 is WNHNN, CDR2 SYGVQD (reference sequence). The CDR3 region is CASSPTLIDTQYF. CDR3 nucleotides: TGCGCCAGCAGTCCAACTCTCATCGATACGCAGTATTTT.

This clone was observed once. V gene TRBV11-2 combines with J gene TRBJ1-1, with D possibly being TRBD1 (5 bases). V was clipped by 1 base and J by 8 bases, with 26 bases between them. The CDR3 runs 18 residues. Germline lookup yields CDR1 SGHAT and CDR2 FQNNGV. The CDR3 sequence: CASSLARLWRGAKWEAFF. Written as DNA, the CDR3 is TGTGCCAGCAGCTTAGCTCGTCTCTGGAGGGGCGCGAAATGGGAAGCTTTCTTT.

The table lists this clone with a count of one. V gene TRBV11-2 combines with J gene TRBJ2-7; D perhaps matches TRBD1 (6 bases). This CDR3 is 15 amino acids long. Germline loops: CDR1 SGHAT, CDR2 FQNNGV. V lost 1 base, J lost 0 bases, and 10 bases lay in between. CDR3 in DNA: TGTGCCAGCAGCTTAGCGACAGGAAGCTCCTACGAGCAGTACTTC. Translating gives CASSLATGSSYEQYF.

This clone was recorded only once. The rearrangement uses TRBV9 and TRBJ1-5; TRBD1 might be the D (5 bases). The germline V and J ends were trimmed by 0 bases and 5 bases, with 15 bases remaining between them. Germline CDR1 is SGDLS and CDR2 is YYNGEE. This CDR3 is built from 16 residues. The CDR3: CASSVDGGTGDQPQHF. Here the CDR3 DNA reads TGTGCCAGCAGCGTAGATGGGGGGACGGGGGATCAGCCCCAGCATTTT.

This sequence joins TRBV25-1 and TRBJ2-3, with 9 bases fitting TRBD2. CDR3 length: 16 residues. V gave up 1 base and J gave up 4 bases; unmatched junction bases: 6. CDR1 is MGHDK, CDR2 SYGVNS, per germline. The CDR3 region is CASSELGGRGADTQYF. The DNA of the CDR3 is TGTGCCAGCAGTGAATTGGGCGGGAGGGGCGCAGATACGCAGTATTTT.

The V call is TRBV30, the J call TRBJ2-7, with 12 bases matching TRBD2. CDR1 and CDR2 (germline): GTSNPN, SVGIG (reference sequence). With 4 bases clipped from V and 2 bases from J, the junction kept 6 bases outside the gene matches. The CDR3 sequence is 15 residues long. The CDR3 region has the DNA TGTGCCTGGAAGATGGGACTAGCGGGCACCTACGAGCAGTACTTC. Translation gives CAWKMGLAGTYEQYF.

The chain combines TRBV12-5 with TRBJ2-7, with 7 bases identical to TRBD1. The CDR3 runs 12 residues. Unmatched junction bases numbered 3, after V lost 4 bases and J lost 6 bases. Germline loops: CDR1 LGHNT, CDR2 FRNRAP. CDR3: CASGYAGGEQYF. The DNA for the CDR3 is TGTGCTAGTGGTTACGCAGGGGGCGAGCAGTACTTC.

V is TRBV5-4 and J is TRBJ1-1, with D hard to call. Looked up from germline, CDR1 is SGHNT and CDR2 is YYREEE (reference sequence). CDR3 size: 13 residues. V was trimmed by 2 bases and J by 7 bases, leaving 12 bases between them. Here the CDR3 reads CASSFGIPGEAFF. The CDR3 DNA is TGTGCCAGCAGCTTTGGAATCCCTGGTGAAGCTTTCTTT.

The rearrangement uses TRBV4-2 and TRBJ2-2; D remains unclear. This CDR3 region has 13 residues. CDR1 is LGHNA, CDR2 YNFKEQ, per germline. V was clipped by 0 bases and J by 7 bases, with 6 bases between them. This chain's CDR3 is CASSQDQDGELFF. DNA for the CDR3: TGTGCCAGCAGCCAAGATCAGGACGGGGAGCTGTTTTTT.

The rearrangement links TRBV25-1 to TRBJ2-7; 9 bases agree with TRBD2. The junction had 3 bases not matched to a gene; V was cut back by 2 bases and J by 4 bases. Germline-derived CDR1 and CDR2 are MGHDK and SYGVNS. The CDR3 spans 14 residues. In DNA, the CDR3 is TGTGCCAGCAGTGAAGCGGGAGGGCATTACGAGCAGTACTTC. Residues: CASSEAGGHYEQYF.

This clone was seen more than once but under ten times. The V call is TRBV6-5, the J call TRBJ2-2, with unresolved D. Germline values: CDR1 MNHEY, CDR2 SVGAGI. This CDR3 region has 13 residues. V lost 0 bases to trimming and J lost 6 bases, with 5 bases between them. The CDR3 DNA reads TGTGCCAGCAGTTACTCGTTCGCCGGGGAGCTGTTTTTT. This translates into CASSYSFAGELFF.

This clone was observed once. The chain couples TRBV7-6 to TRBJ2-5, with no clear D. This CDR3 contains 13 residues. Germline CDR1 and CDR2: SGHVS and FNYEAQ. V was clipped by 3 bases and J by 4 bases, with 9 bases between them. The CDR3 DNA follows: TGTGCCAGCAGCTTCGGATGGGGAGAGACCCAGTACTTC. Residues: CASSFGWGETQYF.

The CDR3 loop reads CASSSRWGSGSGSEQFF. The DNA of the CDR3 is TGTGCCAGCAGCAGTAGATGGGGTAGCGGGAGCGGGAGTGAGCAGTTCTTC. The chain is built from TRBV9 and TRBJ2-1; 9 bases line up with TRBD2. The CDR3 contains 17 residues. Germline CDR1 and CDR2: SGDLS and YYNGEE. The J segment lost 9 bases and the V segment lost 4 bases, leaving 17 bases of the junction unmatched.

This clone came up once. The chain couples TRBV6-6 to TRBJ1-5; 8 positions agree with TRBD1. After removal of 6 bases from V and 6 bases from J, the junction contained 7 bases not matched to a gene. Germline loops: CDR1 MNHNY, CDR2 SVGAGI (reference sequence). The CDR3 is 14 residues long. The CDR3 is CASSPGGAGQPQHF. The CDR3, as DNA: TGTGCCAGCAGCCCAGGGGGCGCAGGTCAGCCCCAGCATTTT.

The V call is TRBV9, the J call TRBJ1-1; D may be TRBD1 (6 bases). Trimming removed 0 bases at V and 5 bases at J, with 14 bases between. Germline V gene sequence: CDR1 SGDLS, CDR2 YYNGEE. The CDR3 runs 15 residues. CDR3 sequence: CASSVGMGAQTEAFF. As DNA, the CDR3 is TGTGCCAGCAGCGTAGGCATGGGGGCGCAAACTGAAGCTTTCTTT.

This clone came up a few times. The chain carries TRBV4-3 and TRBJ1-1; D gene ambiguous. The germline V gene has CDR1 LGHNA and CDR2 YSLEER. The CDR3 has 15 amino acids. Deletions cut 0 bases from V and 2 bases from J, with 10 bases between. Here the CDR3 DNA reads TGCGCCAGCAGCCAAGACTGGCAGCTTAACACTGAAGCTTTCTTT. It yields the protein CASSQDWQLNTEAFF.

The chain combines TRBV30 with TRBJ2-5; perhaps TRBD1 as D (6 bases). Germline-derived CDR1 and CDR2 are GTSNPN and SVGIG (reference sequence). There are 15 residues in the CDR3. V dropped 5 bases and J dropped 0 bases, with 16 bases sitting between them. The chain's CDR3 is CAWASWGRDQETQYF. CDR3 DNA sequence: TGTGCCTGGGCGAGTTGGGGGCGGGACCAAGAGACCCAGTACTTC.

This clone was seen only a few times. The chain joins TRBV18 to TRBJ2-7, with D unresolved. Germline V gene data show CDR1 as KGHSH and CDR2 as LQKENI. This CDR3 comprises 12 residues. V lost 2 bases and J 5 bases, leaving 7 bases between the germline ends. The CDR3 protein is CASSPSYDEQYF. CDR3 DNA: TGTGCCAGCTCACCATCTTATGACGAGCAGTACTTC.

The chain employs TRBV7-6 and TRBJ2-5; the D call may be TRBD1 or TRBD2 (6 bases each). CDR3 length: 16 amino acids. V lost 5 bases, J lost 4 bases, and 20 bases lay in between. Germline values: CDR1 SGHVS, CDR2 FNYEAQ. In DNA form, the CDR3 reads TGTGCCAGCAGCCAAGCAGGGGTAGCGGCCACAGAGACCCAGTACTTC. Translated: CASSQAGVAATETQYF. Variable domain in full (rest from reference TRBV7-6 and TRBJ2-5): GAGVSQSPRYKVTKRGQDVALRCDPISGHVSLYWYRQALGQGPEFLTYFNYEAQQDKSGLPNDRFSAERPEGSISTLTIQRTEQRDSAMYRCASSQAGVAATETQYFGPGTRLLVL.

This clone was detected once. The chain is built from TRBV5-1 and TRBJ2-7; TRBD1 or TRBD2 may be the D gene (5 bases each). CDR1 and CDR2 (germline): SGHRS, YFSETQ. This CDR3 is 15 amino acids long. Deletions cut 0 bases from V and 3 bases from J, with 13 bases between. Here the CDR3 DNA reads TGCGCCAGCAGCTTGGAACAGGATGGGGGCTACGAGCAGTACTTC. Encoded protein: CASSLEQDGGYEQYF. The complete variable domain, with remaining parts taken from reference TRBV5-1 and TRBJ2-7, reads KAGVTQTPRYLIKTRGQQVTLSCSPISGHRSVSWYQQTPGQGLQFLFEYFSETQRNKGNFPGRFSGRQFSNSRSEMNVSTLELGDSALYLCASSLEQDGGYEQYFGPGTRLTVT.

This rearrangement joins TRBV5-1 to TRBJ2-1; D is uncertain. CDR3 size: 14 residues. Germline V lookup: CDR1 SGHRS, CDR2 YFSETQ. With 2 bases removed from V and 0 bases from J, the gap between germline ends came to 6 bases. CDR3 DNA: TGCGCCAGCAGCTTACGGAGCTCCTACAATGAGCAGTTCTTC. Its translation: CASSLRSSYNEQFF.

The chain joins TRBV7-2 to TRBJ2-7; D call uncertain. V lost 5 bases and J lost 7, with 9 bases in between. This CDR3 has 11 amino acids. The germline V gene encodes CDR1 SGHTA and CDR2 FQGNSA. This CDR3 reads CASSLKVEQYF. The CDR3 DNA reads TGTGCCAGCAGCCTCAAGGTTGAGCAGTACTTC.

This clone was counted a few times. The chain recombines TRBV7-9 with TRBJ2-2; no firm D call. V was shortened by 1 base and J by 7 bases, with 10 bases between the two germline ends. This CDR3 region has 14 residues. From germline, CDR1 is SEHNR and CDR2 FQNEAQ (reference sequence). The CDR3 DNA is TGTGCCAGCAGCTTAGTAGGGTTTGGCGGGGAGCTGTTTTTT. Residues: CASSLVGFGGELFF. The full variable domain, completed using reference TRBV7-9 and TRBJ2-2, is DTGVSQNPRHKITKRGQNVTFRCDPISEHNRLYWYRQTLGQGPEFLTYFQNEAQLEKSRLLSDRFSAERPKGSFSTLEIQRTEQGDSAMYLCASSLVGFGGELFFGEGSRLTVL.

The V call is TRBV7-9, the J call TRBJ2-3; 10 bases fit TRBD2. V shed 1 base, J shed 3 bases, and the junction held 7 bases outside the gene matches. The CDR3 runs to 17 residues. The germline CDR1 and CDR2 sequences are SEHNR and FQNEAQ (reference sequence). CDR3 sequence (DNA): TGTGCCAGCAGCTTAGTCTCTAGCGGGAGAGGAACAGATACGCAGTATTTT. This gives the protein CASSLVSSGRGTDTQYF.